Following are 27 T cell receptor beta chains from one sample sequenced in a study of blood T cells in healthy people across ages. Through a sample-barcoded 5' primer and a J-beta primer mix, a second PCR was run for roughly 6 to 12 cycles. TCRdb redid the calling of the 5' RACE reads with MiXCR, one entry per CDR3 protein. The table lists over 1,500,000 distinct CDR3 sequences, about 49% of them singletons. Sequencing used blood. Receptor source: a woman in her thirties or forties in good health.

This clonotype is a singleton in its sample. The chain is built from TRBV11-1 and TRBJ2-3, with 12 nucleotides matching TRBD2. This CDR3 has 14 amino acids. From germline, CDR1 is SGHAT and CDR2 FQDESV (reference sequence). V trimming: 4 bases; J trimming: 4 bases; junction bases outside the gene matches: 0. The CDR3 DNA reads TGTGCCAGCAGCTGGACTAGCGGGGCAGATACGCAGTATTTT. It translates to CASSWTSGADTQYF.

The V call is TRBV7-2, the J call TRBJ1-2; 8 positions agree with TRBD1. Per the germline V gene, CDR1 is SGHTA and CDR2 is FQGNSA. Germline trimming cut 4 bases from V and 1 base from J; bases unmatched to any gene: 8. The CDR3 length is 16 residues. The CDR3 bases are TGTGCCAGCAGCTCTCAAGGACAGGGAAGTAACTATGGCTACACCTTC. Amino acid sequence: CASSSQGQGSNYGYTF.

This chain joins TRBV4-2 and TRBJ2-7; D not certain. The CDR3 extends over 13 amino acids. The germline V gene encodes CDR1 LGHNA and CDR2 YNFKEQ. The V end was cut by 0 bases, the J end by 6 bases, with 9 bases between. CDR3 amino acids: CASSQEVRAEQYF. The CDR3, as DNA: TGTGCCAGCAGCCAAGAAGTCAGAGCCGAGCAGTACTTC.

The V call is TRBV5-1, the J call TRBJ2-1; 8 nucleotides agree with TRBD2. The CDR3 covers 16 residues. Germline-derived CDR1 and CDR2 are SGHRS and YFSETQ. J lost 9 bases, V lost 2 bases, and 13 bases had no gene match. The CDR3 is CASSLGAGGRRVEQFF. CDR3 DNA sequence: TGCGCCAGCAGCTTAGGGGCGGGGGGCCGGAGGGTTGAGCAGTTCTTC. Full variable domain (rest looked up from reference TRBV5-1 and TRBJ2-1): KAGVTQTPRYLIKTRGQQVTLSCSPISGHRSVSWYQQTPGQGLQFLFEYFSETQRNKGNFPGRFSGRQFSNSRSEMNVSTLELGDSALYLCASSLGAGGRRVEQFFGPGTRLTVL.

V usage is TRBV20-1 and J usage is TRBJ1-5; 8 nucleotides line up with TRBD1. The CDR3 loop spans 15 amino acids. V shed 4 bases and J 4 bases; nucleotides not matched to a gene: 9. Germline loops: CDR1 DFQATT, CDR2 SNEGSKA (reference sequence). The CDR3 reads CSAKIGTGANQPQHF. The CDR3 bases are TGCAGTGCTAAAATCGGGACAGGTGCAAATCAGCCCCAGCATTTT.

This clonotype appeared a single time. This CDR3 is CASSVGGQGACEQYF. The CDR3 DNA follows: TGTGCCAGCAGTGTCGGCGGACAGGGGGCGTGCGAGCAGTACTTC. V usage is TRBV6-1 and J usage is TRBJ2-5; 11 positions agree with TRBD1. The DNA end is a closer match to TRBJ2-7, so the J assignment may be wrong. The CDR3 extends over 15 amino acids. The V gene's germline CDR1 is MNHNS and CDR2 SASEGT.

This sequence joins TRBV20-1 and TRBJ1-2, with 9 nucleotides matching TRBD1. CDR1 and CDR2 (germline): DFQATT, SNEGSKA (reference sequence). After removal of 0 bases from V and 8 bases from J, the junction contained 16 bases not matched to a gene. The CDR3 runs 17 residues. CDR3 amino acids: CSARDPLQGQGSRGYTF. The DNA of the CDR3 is TGCAGTGCTAGAGATCCTCTACAGGGACAGGGTTCGAGGGGCTACACCTTC.

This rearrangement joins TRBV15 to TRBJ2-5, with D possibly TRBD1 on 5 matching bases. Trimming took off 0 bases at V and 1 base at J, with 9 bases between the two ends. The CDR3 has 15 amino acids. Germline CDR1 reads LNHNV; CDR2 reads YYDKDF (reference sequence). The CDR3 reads CATSRDKGIQETQYF. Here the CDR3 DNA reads TGTGCCACCAGCAGAGATAAGGGGATCCAAGAGACCCAGTACTTC. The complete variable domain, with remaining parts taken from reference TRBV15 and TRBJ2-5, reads DAMVIQNPRYQVTQFGKPVTLSCSQTLNHNVMYWYQQKSSQAPKLLFHYYDKDFNNEADTPDNFQSRRPNTSFCFLDIRSPGLGDTAMYLCATSRDKGIQETQYFGPGTRLLVL.

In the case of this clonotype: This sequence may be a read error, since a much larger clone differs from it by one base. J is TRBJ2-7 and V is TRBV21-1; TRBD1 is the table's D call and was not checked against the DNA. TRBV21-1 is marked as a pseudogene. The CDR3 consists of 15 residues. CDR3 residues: CASLRRDSTYNEQYF. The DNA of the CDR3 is TGTGCCAGCCTGAGGCGGGACAGCACCTACAATGAGCAGTACTTC.

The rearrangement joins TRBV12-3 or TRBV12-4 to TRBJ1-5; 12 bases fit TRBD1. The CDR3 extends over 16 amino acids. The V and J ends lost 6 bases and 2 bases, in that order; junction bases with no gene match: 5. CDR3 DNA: TGTGCCAGCAGAAGGGACAGGGGGCTACGCAATCAGCCCCAGCATTTT. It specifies CASRRDRGLRNQPQHF.

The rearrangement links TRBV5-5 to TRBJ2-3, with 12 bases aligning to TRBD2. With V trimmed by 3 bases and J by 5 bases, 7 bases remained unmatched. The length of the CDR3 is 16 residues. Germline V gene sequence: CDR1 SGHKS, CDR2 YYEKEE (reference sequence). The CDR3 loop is CASSYELAGGRDTQYF. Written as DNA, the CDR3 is TGTGCCAGCAGCTACGAACTAGCGGGGGGAAGAGATACGCAGTATTTT. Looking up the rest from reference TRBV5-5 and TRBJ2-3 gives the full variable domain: DAGVTQSPTHLIKTRGQQVTLRCSPISGHKSVSWYQQVLGQGPQFIFQYYEKEERGRGNFPDRFSARQFPNYSSELNVNALLLGDSALYLCASSYELAGGRDTQYFGPGTRLTVL.

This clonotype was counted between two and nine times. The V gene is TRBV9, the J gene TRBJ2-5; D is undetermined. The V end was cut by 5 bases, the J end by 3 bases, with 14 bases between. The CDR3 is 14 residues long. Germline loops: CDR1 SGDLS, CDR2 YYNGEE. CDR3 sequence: CASRKTDGEETQYF. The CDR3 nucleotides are TGTGCCAGCAGGAAAACGGACGGAGAAGAGACCCAGTACTTC.

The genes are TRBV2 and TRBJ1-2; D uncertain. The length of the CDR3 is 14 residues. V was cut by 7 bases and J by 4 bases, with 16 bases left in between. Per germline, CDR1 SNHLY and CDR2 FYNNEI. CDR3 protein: CASNPAPGSYGYTF. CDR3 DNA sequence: TGTGCCAGCAACCCGGCCCCTGGGTCCTATGGCTACACCTTC.

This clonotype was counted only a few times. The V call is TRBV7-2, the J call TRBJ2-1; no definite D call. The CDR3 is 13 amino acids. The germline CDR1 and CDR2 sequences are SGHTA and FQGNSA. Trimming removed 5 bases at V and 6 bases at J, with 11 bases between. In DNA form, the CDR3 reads TGTGCCAGCAGCCGTACCAGATCCAATGAGCAGTTCTTC. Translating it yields CASSRTRSNEQFF.

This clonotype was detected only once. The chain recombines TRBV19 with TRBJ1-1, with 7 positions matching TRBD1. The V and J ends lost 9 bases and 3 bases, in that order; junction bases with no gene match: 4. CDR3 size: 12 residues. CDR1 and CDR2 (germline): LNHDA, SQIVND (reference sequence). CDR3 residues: CASLTGDTEAFF. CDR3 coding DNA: TGTGCCAGCCTCACAGGGGACACTGAAGCTTTCTTT.

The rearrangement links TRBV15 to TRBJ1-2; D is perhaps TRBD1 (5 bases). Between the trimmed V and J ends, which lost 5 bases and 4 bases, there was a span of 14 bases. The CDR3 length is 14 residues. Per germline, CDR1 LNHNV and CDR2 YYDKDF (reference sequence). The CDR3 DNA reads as TGTGCCACCAGCCCCAAAGGGGTAGGCTATGGCTACACCTTC. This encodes CATSPKGVGYGYTF. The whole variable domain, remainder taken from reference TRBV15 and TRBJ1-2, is DAMVIQNPRYQVTQFGKPVTLSCSQTLNHNVMYWYQQKSSQAPKLLFHYYDKDFNNEADTPDNFQSRRPNTSFCFLDIRSPGLGDTAMYLCATSPKGVGYGYTFGSGTRLTVV.

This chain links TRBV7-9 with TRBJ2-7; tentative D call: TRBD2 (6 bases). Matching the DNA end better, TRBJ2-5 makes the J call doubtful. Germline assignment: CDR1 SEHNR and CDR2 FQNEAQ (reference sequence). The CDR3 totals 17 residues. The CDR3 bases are TGTGCCAGCATTACGGAGGGCCTCTTAGCCCTTGAAGAGACCCAGTACTTC. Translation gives CASITEGLLALEETQYF.

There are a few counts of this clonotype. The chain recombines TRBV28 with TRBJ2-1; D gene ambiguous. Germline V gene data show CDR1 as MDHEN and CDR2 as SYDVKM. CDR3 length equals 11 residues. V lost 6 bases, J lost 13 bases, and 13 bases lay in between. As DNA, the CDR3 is TGTGCCAGCAGGTTACTCCAAGTCCAGTTCTTC. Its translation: CASRLLQVQFF.

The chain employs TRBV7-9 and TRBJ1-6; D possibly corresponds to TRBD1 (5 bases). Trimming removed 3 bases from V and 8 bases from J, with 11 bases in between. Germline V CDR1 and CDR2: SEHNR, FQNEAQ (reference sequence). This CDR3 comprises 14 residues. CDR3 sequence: CASSFGREDSPLHF. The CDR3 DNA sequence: TGTGCCAGCAGCTTCGGCAGGGAAGATTCACCCCTCCACTTT.

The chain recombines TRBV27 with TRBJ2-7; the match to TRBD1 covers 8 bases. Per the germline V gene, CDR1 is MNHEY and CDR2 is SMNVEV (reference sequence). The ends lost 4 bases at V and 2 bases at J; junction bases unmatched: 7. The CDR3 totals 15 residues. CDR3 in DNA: TGTGCCAGCAGTTACGGACAGGGAGAAACCTACGAGCAGTACTTC. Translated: CASSYGQGETYEQYF.

The CDR3 sequence is CASSSHSGADTDTQYF. In DNA, the CDR3 is TGTGCCAGCAGTTCTCATAGCGGGGCCGACACAGATACGCAGTATTTT. J is TRBJ2-3 and V is TRBV12-3 or TRBV12-4, with 8 positions matching TRBD2. CDR3 length: 16 amino acids. After removal of 4 bases from V and 2 bases from J, the junction contained 8 bases not matched to a gene.

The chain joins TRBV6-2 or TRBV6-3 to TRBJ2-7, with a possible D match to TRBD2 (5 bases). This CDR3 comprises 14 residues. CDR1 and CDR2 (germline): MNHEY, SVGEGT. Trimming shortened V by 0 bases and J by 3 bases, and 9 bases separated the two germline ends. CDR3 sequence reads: CASSYSGAIYEQYF. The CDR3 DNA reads TGTGCCAGCAGTTACTCGGGAGCTATCTACGAGCAGTACTTC.

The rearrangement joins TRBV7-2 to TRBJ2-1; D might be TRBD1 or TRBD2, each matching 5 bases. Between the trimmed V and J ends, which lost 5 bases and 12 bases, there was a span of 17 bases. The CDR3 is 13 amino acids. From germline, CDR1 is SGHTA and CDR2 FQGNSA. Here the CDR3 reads CASSRSGGDGQFF. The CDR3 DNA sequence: TGTGCCAGCAGCCGCTCTGGGGGAGATGGGCAGTTCTTC.

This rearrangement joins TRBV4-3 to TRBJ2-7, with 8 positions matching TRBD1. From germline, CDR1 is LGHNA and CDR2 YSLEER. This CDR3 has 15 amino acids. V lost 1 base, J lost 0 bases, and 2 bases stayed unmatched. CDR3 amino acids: CASSQVQGASYEQYF. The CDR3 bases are TGCGCCAGCAGCCAAGTTCAGGGGGCCTCCTACGAGCAGTACTTC.

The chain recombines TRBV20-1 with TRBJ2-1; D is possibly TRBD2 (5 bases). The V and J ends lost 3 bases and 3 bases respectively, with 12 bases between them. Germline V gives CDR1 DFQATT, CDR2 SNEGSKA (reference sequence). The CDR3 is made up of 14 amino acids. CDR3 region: CSASLRGGYNEQFF. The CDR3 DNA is TGCAGTGCTAGCTTACGGGGTGGCTACAATGAGCAGTTCTTC.

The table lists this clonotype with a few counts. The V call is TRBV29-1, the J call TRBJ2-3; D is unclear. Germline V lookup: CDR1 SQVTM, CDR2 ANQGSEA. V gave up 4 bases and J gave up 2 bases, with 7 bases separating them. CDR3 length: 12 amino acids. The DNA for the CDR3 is TGCAGCGTTGGTGGGAACACAGATACGCAGTATTTT. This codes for CSVGGNTDTQYF.

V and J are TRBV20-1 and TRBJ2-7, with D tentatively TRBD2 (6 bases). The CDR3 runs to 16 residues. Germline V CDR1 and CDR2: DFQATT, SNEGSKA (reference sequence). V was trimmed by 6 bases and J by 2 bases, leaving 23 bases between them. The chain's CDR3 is CSAQFTRTSLPYEQYF. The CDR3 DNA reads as TGCAGTGCCCAGTTCACCCGTACTAGCCTCCCCTACGAGCAGTACTTC.